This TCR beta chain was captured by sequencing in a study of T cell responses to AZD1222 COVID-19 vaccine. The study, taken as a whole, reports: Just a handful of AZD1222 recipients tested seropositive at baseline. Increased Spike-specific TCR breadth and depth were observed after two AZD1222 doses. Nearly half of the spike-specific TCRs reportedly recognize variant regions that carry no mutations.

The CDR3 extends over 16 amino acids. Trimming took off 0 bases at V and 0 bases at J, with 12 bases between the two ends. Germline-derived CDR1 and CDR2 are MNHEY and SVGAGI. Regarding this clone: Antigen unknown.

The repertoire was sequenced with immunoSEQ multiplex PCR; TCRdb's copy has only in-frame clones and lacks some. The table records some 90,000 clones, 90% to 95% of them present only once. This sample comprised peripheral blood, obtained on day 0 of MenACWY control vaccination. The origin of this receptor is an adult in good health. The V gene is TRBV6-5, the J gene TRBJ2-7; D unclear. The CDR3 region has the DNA TGTGCCAGCAGTTACTCGAATGTCCGGAGCTCCTACGAGCAGTACTTC. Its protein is CASSYSNVRSSYEQYF.